The 26 T cell receptor beta chains presented below share a single source sample, sequenced in a study of graft-versus-host responses after intestinal transplantation. No antigens are known for them. Sequencing was performed with immunoSEQ multiplex PCR; in TCRdb, only in-frame clones are kept and a portion is missing. The data contain tens of thousands of clones, around 90% of them singletons. The source material was unstimulated CD4+ T cells sorted from spleen or lymph node cells, sampled before intestinal transplant. These TCRs come from a human donor who received an intestinal transplant.

This chain connects TRBV11-2 to TRBJ1-6, with 7 bases lining up with TRBD1. Germline V gives CDR1 SGHAT, CDR2 FQNNGV. This CDR3 is built from 16 residues. The V gene end was trimmed by 5 bases and the J gene end by 7 bases; junction bases not matched to a gene: 11. CDR3 protein: CASSRNRGAKNSPLHF. The CDR3 DNA follows: TGTGCCAGCAGCCGCAACAGGGGAGCAAAGAATTCACCCCTCCACTTT.

The chain employs TRBV7-9 and TRBJ1-1; a possible D gene is TRBD1 (6 bases). From germline, CDR1 is SEHNR and CDR2 FQNEAQ (reference sequence). The V gene lost 4 bases and the J gene lost 1 base, with 7 bases spanning the gap. This CDR3 region has 13 residues. The CDR3 here is CASSSRGNTEAFF. Here the CDR3 DNA reads TGTGCCAGCAGCTCCAGGGGGAACACTGAAGCTTTCTTT.

Only one count was recorded for this clone. The chain links TRBV2 to TRBJ2-5; D may be TRBD2 (5 bases). V was cut by 11 bases and J by 0 bases, with 10 bases left in between. Per germline, CDR1 SNHLY and CDR2 FYNNEI. The CDR3 sequence is 12 residues long. DNA for the CDR3: TGTGCCGGTGGAGGCAACCAAGAGACCCAGTACTTC. This encodes CAGGGNQETQYF. Full variable domain (outside the CDR3, taken from reference TRBV2 and TRBJ2-5): EPEVTQTPSHQVTQMGQEVILRCVPISNHLYFYWYRQILGQKVEFLVSFYNNEISEKSEIFDDQFSVERPDGSNFTLKIRSTKLEDSAMYFCAGGGNQETQYFGPGTRLLVL.

The rearrangement uses TRBV7-9 and TRBJ2-2, with 7 bases matching TRBD1. This CDR3 has 13 amino acids. Germline loops: CDR1 SEHNR, CDR2 FQNEAQ (reference sequence). Losses at the gene ends were 2 bases for V and 10 bases for J; bases not matched to a gene: 4. The CDR3 protein is CASSLRQGTELFF. DNA of the CDR3: TGTGCCAGCAGCTTAAGACAGGGTACGGAGCTGTTTTTT.

V is TRBV10-3 and J is TRBJ2-6; weak D call: TRBD1 (7 bases). Germline CDR1 is ENHRY and CDR2 is SYGVKD. V lost 2 bases to trimming and J lost 0 bases, with 11 bases between them. This CDR3 region has 17 residues. The CDR3 nucleotides are TGTGCCATCAGTGAGGCGGGGACAGCCTCTGGGGCCAACGTCCTGACTTTC. Its translation: CAISEAGTASGANVLTF.

V and J are TRBV6-5 and TRBJ2-5, with 10 bases fitting TRBD2. Unmatched junction bases numbered 9, after V lost 6 bases and J lost 5 bases. The CDR3 contains 15 residues. In germline, CDR1 is MNHEY, CDR2 SVGAGI. The CDR3 spells CASRTSGPIGETQYF. In nucleotides, the CDR3 is TGTGCCAGCAGGACTAGCGGGCCTATTGGGGAGACCCAGTACTTC.

The chain couples TRBV7-3 to TRBJ2-2; 8 nucleotides line up with TRBD2. Germline V gene data show CDR1 as SGHTA and CDR2 as FQGTGA. The trim removed 1 base at V and 4 bases at J, leaving 2 bases unmatched. The CDR3 runs 15 residues. CDR3 coding DNA: TGTGCCAGCAGCTTAAGACGGGGGGGCACCGGGGAGCTGTTTTTT. Its protein is CASSLRRGGTGELFF.

This chain connects TRBV5-4 to TRBJ2-6, with TRBD1 identical over 7 bases. CDR3 length: 18 residues. Germline V gene data show CDR1 as SGHNT and CDR2 as YYREEE (reference sequence). After removal of 2 bases from V and 0 bases from J, the junction contained 8 bases not matched to a gene. In DNA, the CDR3 is TGTGCCAGCAGCTTTCTATCGGGGACAGTCTCTGGGGCCAACGTCCTGACTTTC. This translates into CASSFLSGTVSGANVLTF. Combining the CDR3 with reference TRBV5-4 and TRBJ2-6 gives the whole variable domain ETGVTQSPTHLIKTRGQQVTLRCSSQSGHNTVSWYQQALGQGPQFIFQYYREEENGRGNFPPRFSGLQFPNYSSELNVNALELDDSALYLCASSFLSGTVSGANVLTFGAGSRLTVL.

The J gene is TRBJ1-5, the V gene TRBV2; weak D call: TRBD1 (6 bases). V lost 4 bases, J lost 4 bases, and 14 bases lay in between. This CDR3 has 15 amino acids. CDR1 SNHLY and CDR2 FYNNEI come from the germline V gene. The CDR3 DNA reads as TGTGCCAGCAGTGCTACAGGGTCTTGGAATCAGCCCCAGCATTTT. This sequence encodes CASSATGSWNQPQHF. The full variable domain, in which reference TRBV2 and TRBJ1-5 provide the parts outside the CDR3, is EPEVTQTPSHQVTQMGQEVILRCVPISNHLYFYWYRQILGQKVEFLVSFYNNEISEKSEIFDDQFSVERPDGSNFTLKIRSTKLEDSAMYFCASSATGSWNQPQHFGDGTRLSIL.

The chain combines TRBV6-6 with TRBJ1-1, with 7 bases identical to TRBD1. Trimming removed 6 bases from V and 6 bases from J; junction bases left unmatched: 10. The CDR3 has 14 residues. Germline assignment: CDR1 MNHNY and CDR2 SVGAGI (reference sequence). The CDR3: CASRDGQASAEAFF. The CDR3 nucleotides are TGTGCCAGCAGGGATGGACAGGCTTCGGCTGAAGCTTTCTTT.

V gene TRBV18 combines with J gene TRBJ1-1; no firm D call. The ends were cut back, 3 bases at V and 3 bases at J, with 8 bases in the middle. The CDR3 length is 13 residues. Per germline, CDR1 KGHSH and CDR2 LQKENI. DNA for the CDR3: TGTGCCAGCTCACCCAGCGGGGACACTGAAGCTTTCTTT. This translates into CASSPSGDTEAFF.

The genes are TRBV5-1 and TRBJ2-5, with a possible D match to TRBD2 (5 bases). Germline loops: CDR1 SGHRS, CDR2 YFSETQ. The CDR3 covers 17 residues. V was trimmed by 1 base and J by 1 base, leaving 17 bases between them. The CDR3 protein is CASSLYGEQASQETQYF. In DNA form, the CDR3 reads TGCGCCAGCAGCTTGTACGGGGAGCAGGCGAGCCAAGAGACCCAGTACTTC.

The chain combines TRBV10-2 with TRBJ2-1, with TRBD2 matching 7 bases. With 7 bases clipped from V and 2 bases from J, the junction kept 8 bases outside the gene matches. Germline CDR1 WSHSY, CDR2 SAAADI. This CDR3 is 15 amino acids long. This chain's CDR3 is CASTGPGGAYNEQFF. The DNA of the CDR3 is TGCGCCAGCACTGGCCCTGGGGGGGCCTACAATGAGCAGTTCTTC.

The rearrangement uses TRBV5-1 and TRBJ2-5; TRBD2 agrees at 8 bases. This CDR3 spans 13 amino acids. V lost 5 bases and J lost 4; bases outside the gene matches: 4. Germline-derived CDR1 and CDR2 are SGHRS and YFSETQ. CDR3 nucleotides: TGCGCCAGCAGTCGGGGGGGCCGAGAGACCCAGTACTTC. Its protein is CASSRGGRETQYF.

The J gene is TRBJ2-7, the V gene TRBV6-5; D possibly corresponds to TRBD1 (5 bases). Trimming took off 5 bases at V and 2 bases at J, with 13 bases between the two ends. Germline CDR1 is MNHEY and CDR2 is SVGAGI. This CDR3 has 14 residues. The CDR3 loop reads CASSKETAAYEQYF. DNA for the CDR3: TGTGCCAGCAGTAAGGAGACAGCCGCCTACGAGCAGTACTTC.

This clone was seen once. The rearrangement uses TRBV19 and TRBJ1-1; TRBD1 agrees at 8 bases. V lost 5 bases, J lost 5 bases, and 16 bases stayed unmatched. Germline assignment: CDR1 LNHDA and CDR2 SQIVND (reference sequence). The length of the CDR3 is 17 residues. The CDR3: CASSWGSGQALITEAFF. The CDR3 DNA reads TGTGCCAGTAGTTGGGGGTCGGGACAGGCATTAATAACTGAAGCTTTCTTT.

The V gene is TRBV5-3, the J gene TRBJ2-3, with 8 bases fitting TRBD1. TRBV5-3 is identified as an open reading frame with a role that is uncertain. CDR3 length: 19 residues. Trimming cost V 0 bases and J 6 bases; bases outside gene matches: 18. CDR3 coding DNA: TGTGCCAGAAGCTTGGGAATCCCGAGAAAGACAGGGGTTGAGGATACGCAGTATTTT. Encoded protein: CARSLGIPRKTGVEDTQYF.

This chain joins TRBV6-4 and TRBJ2-3; 9 nucleotides agree with TRBD1. Germline V gene sequence: CDR1 MRHNA, CDR2 SNTAGT. The length of the CDR3 is 14 residues. With 5 bases clipped from V and 4 bases from J, the junction kept 4 bases outside the gene matches. In DNA, the CDR3 is TGTGCCAGCAGTTGGGGACAGGGATCAGATACGCAGTATTTT. Its translation: CASSWGQGSDTQYF.

The chain employs TRBV29-1 and TRBJ2-2, with a weak D call TRBD1 (5 bases). V was shortened by 5 bases and J by 2 bases, with 12 bases between the two germline ends. Germline-derived CDR1 and CDR2 are SQVTM and ANQGSEA. The CDR3 loop spans 14 amino acids. In DNA, the CDR3 is TGCAGCGTTTTCGACAGATTTAACACCGGGGAGCTGTTTTTT. It encodes CSVFDRFNTGELFF.

This clone was recorded once. The V gene is TRBV29-1, the J gene TRBJ2-3; 9 positions match TRBD2. V lost 3 bases to trimming and J lost 2 bases; unmatched junction nucleotides: 6. Germline lookup yields CDR1 SQVTM and CDR2 ANQGSEA. The CDR3 length is 15 residues. CDR3 amino acids: CSVEGRGGSTDTQYF. The CDR3 DNA reads TGCAGCGTTGAGGGGCGGGGGGGATCCACAGATACGCAGTATTTT.

The chain joins TRBV7-3 to TRBJ2-7; 11 bases are a match to TRBD1. Germline CDR1 and CDR2: SGHTA and FQGTGA. The CDR3 spans 14 residues. The V gene end was trimmed by 3 bases and the J gene end by 2 bases; junction bases not matched to a gene: 0. The chain's CDR3 is CASSLGQGAYEQYF. DNA of the CDR3: TGTGCCAGCAGCTTGGGACAGGGGGCCTACGAGCAGTACTTC.

This chain joins TRBV19 and TRBJ2-3; 14 nucleotides match TRBD2. This CDR3 spans 17 amino acids. With 5 bases clipped from V and 1 base from J, the junction kept 5 bases outside the gene matches. Germline assignment: CDR1 LNHDA and CDR2 SQIVND (reference sequence). CDR3 loop: CASSRTSGGRGTDTQYF. CDR3 coding DNA: TGTGCCAGTAGTCGGACTAGCGGGGGGCGCGGCACAGATACGCAGTATTTT.

The chain joins TRBV5-1 to TRBJ2-2; no definite D call. V lost 0 bases, J lost 2 bases, and 5 bases lay in between. The CDR3 runs 14 residues. Looked up from germline, CDR1 is SGHRS and CDR2 is YFSETQ. DNA of the CDR3: TGCGCCAGCAGCTTGGGGCCTAACACCGGGGAGCTGTTTTTT. This encodes CASSLGPNTGELFF.

The chain links TRBV5-6 to TRBJ2-3; possibly TRBD2 for D (6 bases). From germline, CDR1 is SGHDT and CDR2 YYEEEE. V was clipped by 4 bases and J by 3 bases, with 12 bases between them. CDR3 size: 14 residues. CDR3 residues: CASSTLGGTDTQYF. The CDR3 DNA is TGTGCCAGCAGCACCTTGGGGGGTACAGATACGCAGTATTTT.

This sequence joins TRBV7-9 and TRBJ1-6, with 8 positions matching TRBD1. In germline, CDR1 is SEHNR, CDR2 FQNEAQ (reference sequence). CDR3 length: 16 amino acids. V shed 5 bases, J shed 7 bases, and the junction held 10 bases outside the gene matches. CDR3 region: CASSQGAGGRNSPLHF. CDR3 nucleotides: TGTGCCAGCAGCCAGGGGGCAGGGGGCCGCAATTCACCCCTCCACTTT.

The V call is TRBV10-3, the J call TRBJ1-2, with no clear D. This CDR3 has 11 amino acids. The V end was cut by 4 bases, the J end by 8 bases, with 8 bases between. Germline V gene sequence: CDR1 ENHRY, CDR2 SYGVKD. CDR3: CAISAGGGYTF. Here the CDR3 DNA reads TGTGCCATCAGTGCGGGAGGGGGCTACACCTTC.